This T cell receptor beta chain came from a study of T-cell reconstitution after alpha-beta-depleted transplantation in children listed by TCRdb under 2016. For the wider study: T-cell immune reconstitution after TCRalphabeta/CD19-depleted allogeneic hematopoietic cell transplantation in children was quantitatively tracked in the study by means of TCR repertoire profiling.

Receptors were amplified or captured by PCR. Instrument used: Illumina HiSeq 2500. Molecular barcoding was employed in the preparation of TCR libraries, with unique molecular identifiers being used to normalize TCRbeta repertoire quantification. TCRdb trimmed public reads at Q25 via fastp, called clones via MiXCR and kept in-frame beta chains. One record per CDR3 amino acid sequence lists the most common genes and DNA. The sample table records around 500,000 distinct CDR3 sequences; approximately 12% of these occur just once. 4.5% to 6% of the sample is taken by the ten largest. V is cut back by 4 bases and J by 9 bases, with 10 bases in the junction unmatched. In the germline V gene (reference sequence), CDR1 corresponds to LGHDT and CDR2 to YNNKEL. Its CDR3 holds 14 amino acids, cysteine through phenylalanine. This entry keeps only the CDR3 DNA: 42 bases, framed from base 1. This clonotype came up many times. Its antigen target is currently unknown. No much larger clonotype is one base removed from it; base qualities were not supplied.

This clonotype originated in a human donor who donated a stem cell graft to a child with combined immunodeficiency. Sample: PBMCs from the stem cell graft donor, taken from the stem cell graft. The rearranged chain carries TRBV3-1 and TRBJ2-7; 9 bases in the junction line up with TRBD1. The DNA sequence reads TGTGCCAGCAGCCTCCCCAACAGGGGGCGAGGGCAGTACTTC. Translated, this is CASSLPNRGRGQYF.